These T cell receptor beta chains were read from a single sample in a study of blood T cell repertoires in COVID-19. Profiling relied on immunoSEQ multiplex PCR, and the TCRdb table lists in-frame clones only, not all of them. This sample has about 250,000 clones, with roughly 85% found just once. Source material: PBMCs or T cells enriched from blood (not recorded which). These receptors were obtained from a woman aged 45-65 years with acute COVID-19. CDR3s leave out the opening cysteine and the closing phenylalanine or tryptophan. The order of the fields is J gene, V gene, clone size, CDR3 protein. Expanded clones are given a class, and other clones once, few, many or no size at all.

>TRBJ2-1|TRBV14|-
ASSRFQGSSQF
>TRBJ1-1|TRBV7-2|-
ASSLGSGGTEAF
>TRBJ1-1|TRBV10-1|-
ASKPGGPNTEAF
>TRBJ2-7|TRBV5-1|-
ASSAGQGAYEQY
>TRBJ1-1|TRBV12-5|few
ASGPDGTALEAF
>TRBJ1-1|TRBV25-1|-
ASSRVGNTEAF
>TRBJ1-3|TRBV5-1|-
ASSTLTGLGNTIY
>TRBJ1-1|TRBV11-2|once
ASSLVGTGAGTEAF
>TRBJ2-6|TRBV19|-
ASSMRISGANVLT
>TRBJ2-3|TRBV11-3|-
ASSLTAGSTDTQY